What follows describes a single TCR beta chain. The antigen this receptor binds is unknown. Per-nucleotide qualities are absent, and no much larger clonotype sits a single base away. Collaborating institutions collected whole blood in K2EDTA tubes following their own protocols. Collaborator samples were shipped for TCRbeta analysis as frozen whole blood, isolated PBMCs, or DNA extracted from either sample type. TCRbeta CDR3 regions were amplified from genomic DNA using the immunoSEQ Assay, a bias-controlled multiplex PCR. Turning to the authors' computational methods: The number of nucleated cells in each sample was estimated from the amplification of reference gene primers within the assay. Sequence reads were collapsed and filtered to measure the absolute abundance of every unique TCRbeta CDR3 rearrangement. For each sample, productive Simpson clonality was calculated as the square root of Simpson's diversity index across productive rearrangements. What TCRdb holds here is the immuneACCESS table cut down to in-frame rearrangements. Part of the clones is not present; checked against another copy, under half of the missing clones reflect an unresolved V gene, and the others are unexplained. V and J calls and clone size follow that table, whereas D and trimming were derived from the DNA. Across this sample there are about 99,000 clones, with roughly 84% seen only once. Approximately 2% of the sample rests with the top ten.

From the germline V gene, CDR1 is MDHEN and CDR2 is SYDVKM. Trimming at the junction amounts to 6 bases on V and 5 bases on J, and the germline ends lie 9 bases apart. Measured from the cysteine to the phenylalanine, the CDR3 is 12 residues long. Just the 36-base CDR3 DNA is kept, in frame starting at base 1. The data were obtained in a study of blood T cell repertoires in COVID-19 (dated by TCRdb to 2020 to 2021). For the wider study: Samples from collaborators originated in the United States, Italy and Spain and spanned both the acute and convalescent phases of COVID-19. The sample metadata nearly always contained a de-identified subject ID, COVID-19 status, age in years and sex. Samples were obtained from the ongoing ImmuneRACE study (first 160 participants) and from 1,254 subjects provided by 6 global collaborators. Deeply sampled blood TCRbeta repertoires from subjects exposed to, actively infected with, or recovered from COVID-19 were included in the dataset. Where HLA class I and class II types were available, the types were taken from metadata supplied by the sample provider, not from assay-based typing. The repertoires were released in a freely available public database meant as a resource for research on the immune response to SARS-CoV-2. The material from the prospective study consisted of cDNA or gDNA derived from T cells, B-cell-depleted T cells, or PBMCs.

Results and caveats for the whole study, not just this receptor: The quantity of clinical and demographic metadata differed by source and by participant and was supplied without curation.

This receptor was identified in a man aged 65 to 85 with active or convalescent COVID-19. The sequenced material came from peripheral blood. The chain is made from TRBV28 and TRBJ2-3, with an unclear D gene assignment. The CDR3 protein sequence reads: CASSRVGDTQYF. The sequence in DNA is TGTGCCAGCAGCCGGGTCGGAGATACGCAGTATTTT.